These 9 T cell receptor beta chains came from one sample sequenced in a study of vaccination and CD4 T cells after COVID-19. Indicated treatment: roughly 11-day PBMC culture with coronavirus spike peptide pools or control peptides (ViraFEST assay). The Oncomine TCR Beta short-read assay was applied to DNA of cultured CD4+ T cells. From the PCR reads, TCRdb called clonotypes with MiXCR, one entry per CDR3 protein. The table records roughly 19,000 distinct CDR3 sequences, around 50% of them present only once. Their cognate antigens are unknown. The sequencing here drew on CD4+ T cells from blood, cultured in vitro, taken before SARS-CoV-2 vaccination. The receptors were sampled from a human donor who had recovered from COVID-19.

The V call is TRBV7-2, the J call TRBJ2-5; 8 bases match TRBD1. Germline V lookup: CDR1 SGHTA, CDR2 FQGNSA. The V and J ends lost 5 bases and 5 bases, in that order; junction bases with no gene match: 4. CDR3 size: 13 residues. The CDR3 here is CASSPTGVETQYF. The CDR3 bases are TGTGCCAGCAGCCCGACAGGGGTTGAGACCCAGTACTTC.

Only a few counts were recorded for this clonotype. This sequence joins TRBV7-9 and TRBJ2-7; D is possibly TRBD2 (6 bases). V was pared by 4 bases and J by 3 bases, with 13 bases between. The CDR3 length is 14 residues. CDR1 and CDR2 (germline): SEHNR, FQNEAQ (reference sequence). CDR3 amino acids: CASSSGGADYEQYF. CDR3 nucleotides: TGTGCCAGCAGCTCCGGCGGGGCAGACTACGAGCAGTACTTC. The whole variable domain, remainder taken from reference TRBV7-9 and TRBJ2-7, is DTGVSQNPRHKITKRGQNVTFRCDPISEHNRLYWYRQTLGQGPEFLTYFQNEAQLEKSRLLSDRFSAERPKGSFSTLEIQRTEQGDSAMYLCASSSGGADYEQYFGPGTRLTVT.

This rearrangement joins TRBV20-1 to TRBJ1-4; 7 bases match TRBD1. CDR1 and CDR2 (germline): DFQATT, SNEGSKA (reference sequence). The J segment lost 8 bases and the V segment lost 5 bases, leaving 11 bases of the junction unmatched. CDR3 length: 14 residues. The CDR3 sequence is CSAEDRVRLEKLFF. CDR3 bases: TGCAGTGCTGAAGACAGGGTACGATTGGAAAAACTGTTTTTT.

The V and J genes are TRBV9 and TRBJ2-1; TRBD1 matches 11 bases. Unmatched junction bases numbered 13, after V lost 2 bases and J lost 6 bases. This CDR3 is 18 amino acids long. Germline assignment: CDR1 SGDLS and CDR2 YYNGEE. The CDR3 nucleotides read TGTGCCAGCAGCGTTGGGACAGGGGGACATGGTGGGGTCAATGAGCAGTTCTTC. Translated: CASSVGTGGHGGVNEQFF.

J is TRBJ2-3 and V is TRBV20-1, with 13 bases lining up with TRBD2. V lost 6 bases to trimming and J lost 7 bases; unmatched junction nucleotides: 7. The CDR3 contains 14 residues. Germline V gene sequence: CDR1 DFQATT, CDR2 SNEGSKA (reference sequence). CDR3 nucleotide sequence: TGCAGTGCACAGACTAGCGGGAGGACCTATACGCAGTATTTT. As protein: CSAQTSGRTYTQYF.

The CDR3 here is CASSRQGLGYEQYF. In DNA form, the CDR3 reads TGTGCCAGTAGCCGACAGGGGTTGGGGTACGAGCAGTACTTC. J is TRBJ2-7 and V is TRBV19; TRBD1 aligns across 8 bases. The germline gives CDR1 LNHDA, CDR2 SQIVND (reference sequence). This CDR3 contains 14 residues. With V trimmed by 6 bases and J by 4 bases, 8 bases remained unmatched.

This CDR3 reads CASSRTGDEAFF. CDR3 coding DNA: TGTGCCAGCAGTCGGACAGGGGACGAAGCTTTCTTT. The gene calls are TRBV6-1 and TRBJ1-1; 9 bases agree with TRBD1. CDR1 MNHNS and CDR2 SASEGT come from the germline V gene. V was clipped by 5 bases and J by 8 bases; unmatched bases: 3. The CDR3 sequence is 12 residues long.

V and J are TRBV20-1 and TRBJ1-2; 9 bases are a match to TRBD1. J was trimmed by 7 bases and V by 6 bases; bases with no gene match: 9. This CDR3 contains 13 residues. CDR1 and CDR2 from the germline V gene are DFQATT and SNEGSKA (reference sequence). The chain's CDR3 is CSAALGTGLGYTF. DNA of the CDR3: TGCAGTGCAGCACTTGGGACAGGGCTTGGCTACACCTTC.

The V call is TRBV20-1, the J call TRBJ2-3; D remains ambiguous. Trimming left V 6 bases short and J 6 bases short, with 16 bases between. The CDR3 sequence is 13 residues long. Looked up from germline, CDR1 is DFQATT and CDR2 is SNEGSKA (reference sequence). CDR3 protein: CSAENGMADTQYF. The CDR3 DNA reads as TGCAGTGCGGAGAATGGAATGGCGGATACGCAGTATTTT.